Below are 27 T cell receptor beta chains sequenced from a single sample in a study of cytomegalovirus exposure and HLA in healthy donors. The PCR employed 60 Vbeta primers together with 13 Jbeta primers. The assay was immunoSEQ multiplex PCR, and TCRdb's table has in-frame clones only and misses some. The data contain 200,000 or so clones, roughly 80% of them singletons. What was sequenced was PBMCs. The receptors come from a male donor in good health and CMV-seronegative.

This chain uses TRBV5-8 with TRBJ2-1; D is possibly TRBD2 (6 bases). Germline V gene lookup returns CDR1 SGHTS and CDR2 YDEGEE. The CDR3 totals 14 residues. V was shortened by 6 bases and J by 1 base, with 11 bases between the two germline ends. The CDR3 loop is CASTLALSYNEQFF. CDR3 DNA sequence: TGTGCCAGCACCCTAGCGCTGTCCTACAATGAGCAGTTCTTC.

V usage is TRBV5-1 and J usage is TRBJ1-5; 8 positions agree with TRBD1. Unmatched junction bases numbered 5, after V lost 2 bases and J lost 7 bases. The germline CDR1 and CDR2 sequences are SGHRS and YFSETQ. The CDR3 runs to 14 residues. The CDR3 bases are TGCGCCAGCAGCTTAACAGGGGGGGAACAGCCCCAGCATTTT. Protein: CASSLTGGEQPQHF.

The CDR3 nucleotides are TGCGCCAGCAGTGTTCCGGGACTAGCGCGCACAGATACGCAGTATTTT. Its translation: CASSVPGLARTDTQYF. The J gene is TRBJ2-3, the V gene TRBV10-2, with 10 positions matching TRBD2. With V trimmed by 4 bases and J by 1 base, 5 bases remained unmatched. Germline V gene data show CDR1 as WSHSY and CDR2 as SAAADI. The CDR3 has 16 residues.

The CDR3 bases are TGCGCCAGCACACCGGAGGGACGACTGTACGCCACTGAAGCTTTCTTT. Its translation is CASTPEGRLYATEAFF. The rearrangement uses TRBV23-1 and TRBJ1-1; D perhaps matches TRBD1 (5 bases). TRBV23-1 is labeled an ORF, and its function is uncertain. The V end was cut by 7 bases, the J end by 4 bases, with 22 bases between. The CDR3 sequence is 16 residues long.

The chain is built from TRBV6-4 and TRBJ1-5, with a weak D call TRBD1 (5 bases). CDR1 and CDR2 from the germline V gene are MRHNA and SNTAGT. Deletions cut 5 bases from V and 4 bases from J, with 12 bases between. This CDR3 contains 14 residues. The CDR3 bases are TGTGCCAGCAGTCACAGGTCAACTAATCAGCCCCAGCATTTT. This codes for CASSHRSTNQPQHF.

As concerns this clone: One junction end does not reproduce the germline sequence, and a read error may be involved. The chain's CDR3 is CSSSLEVGVTGGEKLFF. The CDR3 nucleotides read TGTTCCAGCAGCTTAGAAGTTGGCGTAACGGGTGGTGAAAAACTGTTTTTT. The chain combines TRBV7-9 with TRBJ1-4; no clear D gene. The CDR3 length is 17 residues. The germline V gene encodes CDR1 SEHNR and CDR2 FQNEAQ (reference sequence).

Here the CDR3 DNA reads TGTGCCAGCAGGAGACAGAGAAACACTGAAGCTTTCTTT. This codes for CASRRQRNTEAFF. This sequence joins TRBV2 and TRBJ1-1, with a tentative D call TRBD1 (5 bases). Germline CDR1 SNHLY, CDR2 FYNNEI. Trimming removed 6 bases at V and 2 bases at J, with 10 bases between. This CDR3 is 13 amino acids long. Supplemented by reference TRBV2 and TRBJ1-1, the full variable domain reads EPEVTQTPSHQVTQMGQEVILRCVPISNHLYFYWYRQILGQKVEFLVSFYNNEISEKSEIFDDQFSVERPDGSNFTLKIRSTKLEDSAMYFCASRRQRNTEAFFGQGTRLTVV.

The rearrangement joins TRBV27 to TRBJ2-3; no definite D call. Germline V gene sequence: CDR1 MNHEY, CDR2 SMNVEV (reference sequence). The CDR3 is 14 residues long. Trimming took 0 bases from V and 3 from J, leaving 7 bases between them. The DNA of the CDR3 is TGTGCCAGCAGTTTATCAGCCTCTACAGATACGCAGTATTTT. Encoded protein: CASSLSASTDTQYF.

This clone was counted only a few times. The V and J genes are TRBV7-3 and TRBJ2-3; maybe TRBD1 (6 bases). This CDR3 is built from 15 residues. Germline V gene lookup returns CDR1 SGHTA and CDR2 FQGTGA. The ends were cut back, 5 bases at V and 3 bases at J, with 15 bases in the middle. The CDR3 loop is CASSINSDRTDTQYF. The DNA for the CDR3 is TGTGCCAGCAGCATTAACTCGGACAGAACAGATACGCAGTATTTT.

The rearrangement uses TRBV9 and TRBJ2-1; TRBD2 aligns across 14 bases. CDR1 is SGDLS, CDR2 YYNGEE, per germline. The CDR3 consists of 17 residues. V lost 2 bases, J lost 2 bases, and 3 bases stayed unmatched. The CDR3 is CASSVGLAGVTYNEQFF. In DNA form, the CDR3 reads TGTGCCAGCAGCGTGGGACTAGCGGGAGTTACCTACAATGAGCAGTTCTTC. The full variable domain, its missing parts supplied by reference TRBV9 and TRBJ2-1, is DSGVTQTPKHLITATGQRVTLRCSPRSGDLSVYWYQQSLDQGLQFLIQYYNGEERAKGNILERFSAQQFPDLHSELNLSSLELGDSALYFCASSVGLAGVTYNEQFFGPGTRLTVL.

The rearrangement uses TRBV5-1 and TRBJ1-2; perhaps TRBD1 as D (5 bases). This CDR3 has 15 residues. CDR1 and CDR2 from the germline V gene are SGHRS and YFSETQ. Trimming shortened V by 1 base and J by 8 bases, and 18 bases separated the two germline ends. In nucleotides, the CDR3 is TGCGCCAGCAGCTTGTCGGGAGGGGAAAGGGTCGGCTACACCTTC. It codes for CASSLSGGERVGYTF. Variable domain in full (rest from reference TRBV5-1 and TRBJ1-2): KAGVTQTPRYLIKTRGQQVTLSCSPISGHRSVSWYQQTPGQGLQFLFEYFSETQRNKGNFPGRFSGRQFSNSRSEMNVSTLELGDSALYLCASSLSGGERVGYTFGSGTRLTVV.

J is TRBJ2-3 and V is TRBV19; no clear D gene. The germline V and J ends were trimmed by 3 bases and 9 bases, with 7 bases remaining between them. The germline gives CDR1 LNHDA, CDR2 SQIVND (reference sequence). CDR3 size: 11 residues. CDR3 sequence: CASSIGPTQYF. In nucleotides, the CDR3 is TGTGCCAGTAGTATTGGCCCGACGCAGTATTTT.

The rearrangement uses TRBV11-2 and TRBJ2-7, with 7 bases matching TRBD1. The CDR3 extends over 15 amino acids. V lost 4 bases, J lost 2 bases, and 8 bases stayed unmatched. The germline gives CDR1 SGHAT, CDR2 FQNNGV. Here the CDR3 reads CASSSRAGQAYEQYF. As DNA, the CDR3 is TGTGCCAGCAGCTCAAGGGCAGGACAGGCCTACGAGCAGTACTTC.

V gene TRBV11-2 combines with J gene TRBJ1-3, with TRBD1 matching over 8 bases. Germline V gene lookup returns CDR1 SGHAT and CDR2 FQNNGV. V lost 1 base to trimming and J lost 4 bases; unmatched junction nucleotides: 6. The CDR3 length is 16 residues. The CDR3 sequence is CASSLARTGFGNTIYF. The CDR3 DNA is TGTGCCAGCAGCTTAGCCCGGACAGGGTTCGGAAACACCATATATTTT.

Details on this clone: A junction end diverges from the germline sequence, so it may reflect a read error. The chain's CDR3 is CSSSLGDRGPQETQYF. Here the CDR3 DNA reads TGTTCCAGCAGCTTAGGGGACAGGGGGCCCCAAGAGACCCAGTACTTC. V is TRBV7-9 and J is TRBJ2-5; TRBD1 agrees at 12 bases. Germline CDR1 reads SEHNR; CDR2 reads FQNEAQ (reference sequence). The CDR3 loop spans 16 amino acids.

The V and J genes are TRBV19 and TRBJ2-7, with 9 positions matching TRBD2. This CDR3 is built from 14 residues. Losses at the gene ends were 7 bases for V and 2 bases for J; bases not matched to a gene: 6. Germline CDR1 reads LNHDA; CDR2 reads SQIVND (reference sequence). Here the CDR3 DNA reads TGTGCCAGTAACAACATAGCGGGAGCCTACGAGCAGTACTTC. Residues: CASNNIAGAYEQYF. The full variable domain, in which reference TRBV19 and TRBJ2-7 provide the parts outside the CDR3, is DGGITQSPKYLFRKEGQNVTLSCEQNLNHDAMYWYRQDPGQGLRLIYYSQIVNDFQKGDIAEGYSVSREKKESFPLTVTSAQKNPTAFYLCASNNIAGAYEQYFGPGTRLTVT.

V usage is TRBV6-5 and J usage is TRBJ1-1; 10 bases are a match to TRBD1. The length of the CDR3 is 15 residues. Trimming removed 5 bases from V and 5 bases from J; junction bases left unmatched: 8. Germline V gene data show CDR1 as MNHEY and CDR2 as SVGAGI. The CDR3: CASSNKGTGVTEAFF. The CDR3 DNA sequence: TGTGCCAGCAGTAATAAAGGGACAGGGGTAACTGAAGCTTTCTTT.

This CDR3 reads CASVRGLRAETQYF. CDR3 DNA: TGTGCCAGCGTTAGGGGACTGAGGGCAGAGACCCAGTACTTC. The chain uses TRBV6-4 and TRBJ2-5; TRBD2 might be the D (6 bases). Trimming cost V 8 bases and J 4 bases, with 17 bases left between them. Germline CDR1 is MRHNA and CDR2 is SNTAGT. This CDR3 has 14 residues.

The chain's CDR3 is CASSVPGSRSYEQYF. In DNA form, the CDR3 reads TGTGCCAGCAGCGTTCCCGGGAGTAGGTCCTACGAGCAGTACTTC. The chain links TRBV7-2 to TRBJ2-7; perhaps TRBD2 as D (6 bases). This CDR3 comprises 15 residues. With 5 bases removed from V and 1 base from J, the gap between germline ends came to 15 bases. Per germline, CDR1 SGHTA and CDR2 FQGNSA.

The J gene is TRBJ1-2, the V gene TRBV28, with D maybe TRBD1 (6 bases). Germline V CDR1 and CDR2: MDHEN, SYDVKM. This CDR3 has 14 residues. Deletions cut 8 bases from V and 4 bases from J, with 17 bases between. CDR3 loop: CASAEGGAGYGYTF. CDR3 nucleotides: TGTGCCAGCGCGGAGGGGGGGGCGGGCTATGGCTACACCTTC.

The chain uses TRBV15 and TRBJ1-1; 11 nucleotides align to TRBD1. The trim removed 5 bases at V and 6 bases at J, leaving 5 bases unmatched. The germline CDR1 and CDR2 sequences are LNHNV and YYDKDF (reference sequence). This CDR3 spans 14 amino acids. CDR3 coding DNA: TGTGCCACCAGCGGACAGGGGGCGTTTTCTGAAGCTTTCTTT. Residues: CATSGQGAFSEAFF.

This clone was counted between two and nine times. The chain employs TRBV9 and TRBJ2-1, with TRBD2 identical over 14 bases. V shed 3 bases and J 5 bases; nucleotides not matched to a gene: 19. The CDR3 consists of 21 residues. CDR1 is SGDLS and CDR2 is YYNGEE in the germline V gene. The CDR3 is CASSAPPGTSGSRSENNEQFF. The CDR3 DNA is TGTGCCAGCAGCGCACCGCCCGGGACTAGCGGGAGTCGGTCTGAAAACAATGAGCAGTTCTTC.

This sequence joins TRBV4-1 and TRBJ2-7; 10 nucleotides agree with TRBD2. Per germline, CDR1 MGHRA and CDR2 YSYEKL. Trimming at V came to 3 bases and at J to 1 base, leaving 6 bases not matched to a gene. The CDR3 consists of 16 residues. The CDR3 reads CASSQEGLANSYEQYF. The CDR3 bases are TGCGCCAGCAGCCAGGAGGGACTAGCGAATTCCTACGAGCAGTACTTC.

The chain links TRBV19 to TRBJ2-3; the match to TRBD2 covers 10 bases. Germline CDR1 is LNHDA and CDR2 is SQIVND (reference sequence). J was trimmed by 5 bases and V by 3 bases; bases with no gene match: 5. The CDR3 consists of 15 residues. CDR3 coding DNA: TGTGCCAGTAGTATCCCAAAGCGGGAGGGAGATACGCAGTATTTT. Translated: CASSIPKREGDTQYF.

The chain uses TRBV6-6 and TRBJ2-1, with 10 bases that match TRBD2. The CDR3 extends over 14 amino acids. CDR1 MNHNY and CDR2 SVGAGI come from the germline V gene (reference sequence). J lost 7 bases, V lost 7 bases, and 7 bases had no gene match. The CDR3 bases are TGTGCCAGCACCAAGCGGGAGGGCCTGAATGAGCAGTTCTTC. Its translation is CASTKREGLNEQFF.

V and J are TRBV19 and TRBJ2-5; 7 bases are a match to TRBD2. The better agreement between TRBJ2-7 and the DNA end casts doubt on the J call. CDR3 length: 15 amino acids. Germline loops: CDR1 LNHDA, CDR2 SQIVND (reference sequence). The CDR3 sequence is CASSIAGRASYEQYF. The CDR3, as DNA: TGTGCCAGTAGTATAGCGGGGAGGGCCTCTTACGAGCAGTACTTC.

J is TRBJ1-1 and V is TRBV7-2; 9 bases map to TRBD1. Germline CDR1 is SGHTA and CDR2 is FQGNSA. The CDR3 sequence is 15 residues long. Losses at the gene ends were 6 bases for V and 5 bases for J; bases not matched to a gene: 10. The CDR3 loop reads CASRIQQGAITEAFF. CDR3 in DNA: TGTGCCAGCAGAATTCAACAGGGGGCGATAACTGAAGCTTTCTTT. The full variable domain, completed using reference TRBV7-2 and TRBJ1-1, is GAGVSQSPSNKVTEKGKDVELRCDPISGHTALYWYRQSLGQGLEFLIYFQGNSAPDKSGLPSDRFSAERTGGSVSTLTIQRTQQEDSAVYLCASRIQQGAITEAFFGQGTRLTVV.